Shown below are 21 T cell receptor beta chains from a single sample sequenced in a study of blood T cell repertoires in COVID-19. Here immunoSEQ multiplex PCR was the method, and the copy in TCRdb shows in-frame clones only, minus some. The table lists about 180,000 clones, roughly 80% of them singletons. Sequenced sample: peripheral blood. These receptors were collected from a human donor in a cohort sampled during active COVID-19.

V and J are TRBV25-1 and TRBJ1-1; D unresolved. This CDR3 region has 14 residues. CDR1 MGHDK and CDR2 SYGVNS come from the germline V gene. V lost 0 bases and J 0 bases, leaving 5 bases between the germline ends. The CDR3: CASSEYNMNTEAFF. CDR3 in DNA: TGTGCCAGCAGTGAATATAACATGAACACTGAAGCTTTCTTT.

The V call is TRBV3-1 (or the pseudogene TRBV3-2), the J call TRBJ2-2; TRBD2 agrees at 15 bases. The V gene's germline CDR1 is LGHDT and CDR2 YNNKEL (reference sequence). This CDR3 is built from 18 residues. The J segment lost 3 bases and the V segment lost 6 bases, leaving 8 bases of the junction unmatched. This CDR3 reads CASRRTSGGARDTGELFF. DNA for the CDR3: TGTGCCAGCAGGCGGACTAGCGGGGGGGCCCGCGACACCGGGGAGCTGTTTTTT.

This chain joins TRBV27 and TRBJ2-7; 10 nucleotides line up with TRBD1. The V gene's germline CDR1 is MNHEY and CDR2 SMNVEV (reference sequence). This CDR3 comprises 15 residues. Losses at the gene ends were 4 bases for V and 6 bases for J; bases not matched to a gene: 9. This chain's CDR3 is CASSSRQGARGEQYF. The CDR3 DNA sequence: TGTGCCAGCAGTTCCAGACAGGGGGCTCGCGGCGAGCAGTACTTC.

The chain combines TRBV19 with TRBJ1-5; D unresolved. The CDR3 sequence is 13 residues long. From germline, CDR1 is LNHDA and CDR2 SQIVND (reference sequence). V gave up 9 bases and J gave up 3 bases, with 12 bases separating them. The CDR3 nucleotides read TGTGCCAGCACACATCTAGTCAATCAGCCCCAGCATTTT. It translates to CASTHLVNQPQHF.

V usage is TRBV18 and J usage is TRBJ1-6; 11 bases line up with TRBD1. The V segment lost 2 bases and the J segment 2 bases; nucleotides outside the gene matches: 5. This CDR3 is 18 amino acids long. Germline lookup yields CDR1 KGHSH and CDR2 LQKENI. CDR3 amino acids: CASSPDGQGATYNSPLHF. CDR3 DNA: TGTGCCAGCTCACCAGACGGACAGGGGGCCACCTATAATTCACCCCTCCACTTT.

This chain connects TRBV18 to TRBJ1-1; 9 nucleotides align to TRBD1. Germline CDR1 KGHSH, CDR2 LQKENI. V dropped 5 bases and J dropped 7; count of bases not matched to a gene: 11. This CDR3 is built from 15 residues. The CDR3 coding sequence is TGTGCCAGCTCAGCATTACAGGGGGCCGTTTTTGAAGCTTTCTTT. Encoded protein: CASSALQGAVFEAFF.

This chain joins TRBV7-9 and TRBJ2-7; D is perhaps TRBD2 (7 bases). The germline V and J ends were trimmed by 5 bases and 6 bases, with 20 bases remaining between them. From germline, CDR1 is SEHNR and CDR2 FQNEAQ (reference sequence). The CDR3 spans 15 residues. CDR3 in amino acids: CASSPSSRGAREQYF. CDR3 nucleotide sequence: TGTGCCAGCAGCCCTTCAAGCCGGGGGGCTCGCGAGCAGTACTTC.

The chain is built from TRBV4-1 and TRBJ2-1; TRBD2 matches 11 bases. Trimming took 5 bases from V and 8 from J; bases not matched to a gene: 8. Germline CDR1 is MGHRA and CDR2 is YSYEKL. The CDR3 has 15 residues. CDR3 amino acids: CASSFSGGALDEQFF. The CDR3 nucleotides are TGCGCCAGCAGCTTTAGCGGGGGGGCCTTAGATGAGCAGTTCTTC.

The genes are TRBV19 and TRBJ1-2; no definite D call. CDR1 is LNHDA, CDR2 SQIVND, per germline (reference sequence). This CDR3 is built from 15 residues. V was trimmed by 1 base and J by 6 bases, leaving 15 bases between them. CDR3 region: CASSIGAAGYDGYTF. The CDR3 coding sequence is TGTGCCAGTAGTATAGGGGCAGCGGGGTATGATGGCTACACCTTC.

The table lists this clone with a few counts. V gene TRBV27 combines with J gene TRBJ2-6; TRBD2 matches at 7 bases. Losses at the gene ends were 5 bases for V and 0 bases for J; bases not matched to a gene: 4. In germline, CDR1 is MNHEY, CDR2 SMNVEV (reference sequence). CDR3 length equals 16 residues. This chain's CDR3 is CASSRGDRSGANVLTF. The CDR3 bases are TGTGCCAGCAGTCGGGGGGACCGCTCTGGGGCCAACGTCCTGACTTTC. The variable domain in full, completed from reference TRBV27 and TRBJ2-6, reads EAQVTQNPRYLITVTGKKLTVTCSQNMNHEYMSWYRQDPGLGLRQIYYSMNVEVTDKGDVPEGYKVSRKEKRNFPLILESPSPNQTSLYFCASSRGDRSGANVLTFGAGSRLTVL.

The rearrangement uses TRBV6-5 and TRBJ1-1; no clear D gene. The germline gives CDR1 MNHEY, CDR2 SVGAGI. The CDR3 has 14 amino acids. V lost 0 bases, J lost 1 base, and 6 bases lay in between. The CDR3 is CASSYSDWNTEAFF. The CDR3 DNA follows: TGTGCCAGCAGTTACTCAGACTGGAACACTGAAGCTTTCTTT.

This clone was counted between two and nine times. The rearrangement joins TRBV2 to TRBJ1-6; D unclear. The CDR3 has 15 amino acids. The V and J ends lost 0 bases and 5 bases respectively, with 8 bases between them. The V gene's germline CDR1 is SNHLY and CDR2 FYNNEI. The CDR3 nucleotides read TGTGCCAGCAGTGAAGCTGGCCAGAATAATTCACCCCTCCACTTT. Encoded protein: CASSEAGQNNSPLHF. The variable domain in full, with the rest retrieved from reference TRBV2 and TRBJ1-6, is EPEVTQTPSHQVTQMGQEVILRCVPISNHLYFYWYRQILGQKVEFLVSFYNNEISEKSEIFDDQFSVERPDGSNFTLKIRSTKLEDSAMYFCASSEAGQNNSPLHFGNGTRLTVT.

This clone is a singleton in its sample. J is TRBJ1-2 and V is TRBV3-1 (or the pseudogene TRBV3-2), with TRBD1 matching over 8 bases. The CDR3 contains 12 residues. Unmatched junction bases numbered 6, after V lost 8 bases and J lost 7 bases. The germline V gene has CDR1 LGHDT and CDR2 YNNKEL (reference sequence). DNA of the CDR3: TGTGCCAGCTGTTATCAGGGGGCTGGCTACACCTTC. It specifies CASCYQGAGYTF.

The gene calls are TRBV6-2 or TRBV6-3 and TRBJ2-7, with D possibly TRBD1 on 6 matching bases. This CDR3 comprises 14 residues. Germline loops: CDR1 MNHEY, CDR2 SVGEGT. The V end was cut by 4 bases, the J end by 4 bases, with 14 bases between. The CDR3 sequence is CASSSRQALYEQYF. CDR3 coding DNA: TGTGCCAGCAGTTCGCGACAGGCCCTGTACGAGCAGTACTTC.

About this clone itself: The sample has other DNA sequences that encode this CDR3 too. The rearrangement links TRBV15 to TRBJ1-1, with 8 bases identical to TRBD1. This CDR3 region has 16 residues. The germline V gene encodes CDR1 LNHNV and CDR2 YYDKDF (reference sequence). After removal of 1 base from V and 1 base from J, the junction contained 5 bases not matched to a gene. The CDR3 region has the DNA TGTGCCACCAGCAGAGGAGTAGGGACAGGGAACACTGAAGCTTTCTTT. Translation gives CATSRGVGTGNTEAFF.

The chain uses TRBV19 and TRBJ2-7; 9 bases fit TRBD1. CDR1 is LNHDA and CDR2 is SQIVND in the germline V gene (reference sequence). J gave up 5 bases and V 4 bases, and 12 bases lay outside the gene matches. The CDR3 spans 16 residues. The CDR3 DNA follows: TGTGCCAGTAGTAGCGATGGGGGCACAGGGGGCCACGAGCAGTACTTC. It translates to CASSSDGGTGGHEQYF.

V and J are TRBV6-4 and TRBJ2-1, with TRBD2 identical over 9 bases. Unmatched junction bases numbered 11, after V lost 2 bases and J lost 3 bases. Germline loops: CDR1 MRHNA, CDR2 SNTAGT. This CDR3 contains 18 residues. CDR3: CASSDQGDAGGLYNEQFF. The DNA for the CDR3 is TGTGCCAGCAGTGACCAAGGGGACGCGGGGGGGCTCTACAATGAGCAGTTCTTC.

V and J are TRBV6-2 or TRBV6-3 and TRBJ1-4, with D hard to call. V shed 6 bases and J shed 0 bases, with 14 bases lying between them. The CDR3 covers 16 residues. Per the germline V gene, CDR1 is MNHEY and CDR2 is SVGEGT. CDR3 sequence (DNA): TGTGCCAGCAGCCCCTTACTCGGTACAACTAATGAAAAACTGTTTTTT. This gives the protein CASSPLLGTTNEKLFF.

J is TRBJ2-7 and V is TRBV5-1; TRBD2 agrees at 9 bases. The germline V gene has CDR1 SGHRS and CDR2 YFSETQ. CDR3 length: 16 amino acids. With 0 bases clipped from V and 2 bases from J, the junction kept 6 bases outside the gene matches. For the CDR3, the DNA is TGCGCCAGCAGCTTGGCGTCTAGCGGGGAGACCTACGAGCAGTACTTC. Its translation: CASSLASSGETYEQYF.

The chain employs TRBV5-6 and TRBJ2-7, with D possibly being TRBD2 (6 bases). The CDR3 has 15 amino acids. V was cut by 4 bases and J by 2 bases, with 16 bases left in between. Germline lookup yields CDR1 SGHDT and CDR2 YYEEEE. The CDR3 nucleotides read TGTGCCAGCAGCCCTCGAGGAGGGCTCACCTACGAGCAGTACTTC. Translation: CASSPRGGLTYEQYF.

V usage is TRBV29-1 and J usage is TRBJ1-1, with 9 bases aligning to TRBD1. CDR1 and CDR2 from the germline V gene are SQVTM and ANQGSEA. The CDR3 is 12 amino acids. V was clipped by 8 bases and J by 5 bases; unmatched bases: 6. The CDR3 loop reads CSINRGPTEAFF. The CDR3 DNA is TGCAGCATCAACAGGGGGCCAACTGAAGCTTTCTTT.